This TCR beta chain comes out of a study of identical twins' blood T cells. Study-wide results and caveats: Twins shared about as many clonotypes as their cloneset sizes predicted. Even for out-of-frame TCRbeta, twins reportedly shared V gene usage much more than unrelated donors.

Each TCR cDNA library carried sample-specific barcodes on both ends. TCRdb passed the 5' RACE reads through MiXCR, listing each CDR3 protein once. The sample shows fewer than 450,000 distinct CDR3 sequences, around 30% of them seen only once. Six healthy women, forming three identical twin pairs, donated samples. A word on this clonotype: Its antigen is undetermined.

Sequenced material: PBMCs. This clonotype originated in a woman between 18 and 49 years old in good health.

CDR3 sequence reads: CSASPRDRAQGWAFF. CDR3 sequence (DNA): TGCAGTGCTAGTCCCCGGGACAGGGCGCAAGGGTGGGCTTTCTTT. This rearrangement joins TRBV20-1 to TRBJ1-1; the match to TRBD1 covers 9 bases. The CDR3 has 15 amino acids. Per germline, CDR1 DFQATT and CDR2 SNEGSKA (reference sequence). J gave up 11 bases and V 3 bases, and 16 bases lay outside the gene matches.